This TCR beta chain comes out of a study of blood T cell repertoires in COVID-19. Turning to the study itself: Spain, Italy and the United States supplied samples that represented acute and convalescent COVID-19. Sources were T cells, B-cell-depleted T cells, or PBMCs; the material itself was cDNA or gDNA.

Per the germline V gene, CDR1 is KGHSH and CDR2 is LQKENI. With 2 bases removed from V and 8 bases from J, the gap between germline ends came to 16 bases. The CDR3 runs to 15 residues. Using immunoSEQ multiplex PCR, the repertoire was profiled, and TCRdb retains in-frame clones only, with some absent. The data contain fewer than 350,000 clones, roughly nine tenths of them seen just once; the ten biggest clones take up 3% to 4.5%. Seattle enrolled patients during active infection and tracked them longitudinally. V gene TRBV18 combines with J gene TRBJ2-1; a possible D gene is TRBD1 (6 bases). The clonotype originates from a woman in her fifties or sixties with COVID-19, enrolled during active disease. The sequenced material came from peripheral blood. CDR3 in DNA: TGTGCCAGCTCACCAAACAGGGACCGAGGCGATGAGCAGTTCTTC. Its translation is CASSPNRDRGDEQFF.